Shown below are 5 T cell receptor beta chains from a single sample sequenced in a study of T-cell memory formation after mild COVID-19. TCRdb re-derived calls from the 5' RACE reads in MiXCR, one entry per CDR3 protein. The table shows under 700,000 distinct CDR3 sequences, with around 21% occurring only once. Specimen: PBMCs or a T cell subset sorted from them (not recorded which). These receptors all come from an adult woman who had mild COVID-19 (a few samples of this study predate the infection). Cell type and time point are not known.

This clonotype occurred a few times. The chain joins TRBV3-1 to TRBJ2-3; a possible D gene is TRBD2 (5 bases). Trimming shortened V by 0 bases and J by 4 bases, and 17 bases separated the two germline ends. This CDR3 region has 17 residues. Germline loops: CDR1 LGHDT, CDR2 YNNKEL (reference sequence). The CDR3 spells CASSQDYGPRRADTQYF. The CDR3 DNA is TGTGCCAGCAGCCAAGATTATGGGCCCCGGCGGGCAGATACGCAGTATTTT.

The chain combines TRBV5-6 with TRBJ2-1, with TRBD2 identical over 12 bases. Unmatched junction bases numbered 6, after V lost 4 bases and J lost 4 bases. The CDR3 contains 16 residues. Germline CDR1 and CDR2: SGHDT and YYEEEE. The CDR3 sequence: CASSPSGGAFYNEQFF. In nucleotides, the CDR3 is TGTGCCAGCAGCCCTAGCGGGGGGGCCTTTTACAATGAGCAGTTCTTC.

The DNA for the CDR3 is TGTGCCAGCAGCCCCCAGACCCTGAGCTCTGGAAACACCATATATTTT. Encoded protein: CASSPQTLSSGNTIYF. This sequence joins TRBV7-2 and TRBJ1-3, with D unresolved. The CDR3 loop spans 16 amino acids. Per germline, CDR1 SGHTA and CDR2 FQGNSA. Between the trimmed V and J ends, which lost 5 bases and 0 bases, there was a span of 14 bases.

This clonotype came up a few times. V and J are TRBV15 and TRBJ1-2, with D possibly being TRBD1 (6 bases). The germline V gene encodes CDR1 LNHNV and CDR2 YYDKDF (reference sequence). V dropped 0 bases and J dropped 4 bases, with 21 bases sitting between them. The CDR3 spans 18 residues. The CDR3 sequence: CATSRDAWGTGPLYGYTF. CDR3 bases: TGTGCCACCAGCAGAGATGCGTGGGGAACAGGGCCCCTCTATGGCTACACCTTC.

Here the CDR3 DNA reads TGTGCCAGCAGCTCTACGACAGGGAGCATCTATGGCTACACCTTC. Protein product: CASSSTTGSIYGYTF. This rearrangement joins TRBV7-8 to TRBJ1-2; 7 bases align to TRBD1. There are 15 residues in the CDR3. Germline CDR1 and CDR2: SGHVS and FQNEAQ. J was trimmed by 4 bases and V by 4 bases; bases with no gene match: 9.